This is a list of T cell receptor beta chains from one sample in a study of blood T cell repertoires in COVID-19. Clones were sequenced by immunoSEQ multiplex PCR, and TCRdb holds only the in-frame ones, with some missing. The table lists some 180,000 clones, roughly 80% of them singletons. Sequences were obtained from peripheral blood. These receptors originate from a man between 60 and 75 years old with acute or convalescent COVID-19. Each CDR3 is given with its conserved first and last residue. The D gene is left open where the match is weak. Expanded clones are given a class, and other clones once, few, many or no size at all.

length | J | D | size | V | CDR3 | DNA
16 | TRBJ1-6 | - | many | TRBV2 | CASSVGEAFNNSPLHF | TGTGCCAGCAGTGTGGGGGAGGCTTTTAATAATTCACCCCTCCACTTT
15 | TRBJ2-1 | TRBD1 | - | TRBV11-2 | CASSLNRGSYNEQFF | TGTGCCAGCAGCTTAAACAGGGGATCCTACAATGAGCAGTTCTTC
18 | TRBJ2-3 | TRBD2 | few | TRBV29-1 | CSVEGGASGSSSTDTQYF | TGCAGCGTCGAGGGGGGGGCTAGCGGGAGCTCTAGCACAGATACGCAGTATTTT
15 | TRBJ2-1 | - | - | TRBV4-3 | CASSQDRVSYNEQFF | TGCGCCAGCAGCCAAGACCGGGTCTCCTACAATGAGCAGTTCTTC
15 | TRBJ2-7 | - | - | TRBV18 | CASSPARNARGGQYF | TGTGCCAGCTCACCGGCCCGGAATGCCCGAGGGGGGCAGTACTTC
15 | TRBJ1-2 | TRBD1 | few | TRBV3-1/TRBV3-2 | CASSLPGQGVGGYTF | TGTGCCAGCAGCCTACCGGGACAGGGGGTAGGTGGCTACACCTTC
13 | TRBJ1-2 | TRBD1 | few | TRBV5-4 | CASSSTGVRGYTF | TGTGCCAGCAGCTCGACAGGGGTGAGAGGCTACACCTTC
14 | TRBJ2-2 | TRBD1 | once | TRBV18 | CASSPRQGTGELFF | TGTGCCAGCTCACCGAGACAGGGCACCGGGGAGCTGTTTTTT
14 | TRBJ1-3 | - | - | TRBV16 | CASSQGSSGNTIYF | TGTGCCAGCAGCCAAGGGAGCTCTGGAAACACCATATATTTT
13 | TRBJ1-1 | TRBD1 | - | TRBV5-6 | CASSALGTGAYEF | TGTGCCAGCAGCGCCCTGGGGACAGGGGCTTATGAGTTT
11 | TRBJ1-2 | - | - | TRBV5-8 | CASSFSLGYTF | TGTGCCAGCAGCTTTAGTCTTGGCTACACCTTC
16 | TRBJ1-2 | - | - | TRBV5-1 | CASSYRRGRDSDGYTF | TGCGCCAGCAGTTACCGTCGGGGGAGGGATTCGGATGGCTACACCTTC
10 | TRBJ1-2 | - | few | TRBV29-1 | CSAQTSQAYF | TGCAGCGCTCAGACCTCACAGGCTTACTTC
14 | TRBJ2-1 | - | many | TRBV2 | CASSERVSDNEQFF | TGTGCCAGCAGTGAACGAGTTAGTGACAATGAGCAGTTCTTC
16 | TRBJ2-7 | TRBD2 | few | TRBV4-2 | CASSQPGGGGNYEQYF | TGTGCCAGCAGCCAACCCGGGGGGGGCGGGAACTACGAGCAGTACTTC
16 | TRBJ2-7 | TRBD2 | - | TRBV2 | CASSVQEGLAGTEQYF | TGTGCCAGCAGTGTACAAGAGGGACTAGCGGGAACCGAGCAGTACTTC
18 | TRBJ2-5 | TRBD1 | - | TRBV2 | CASSEALHRGPGQETQYF | TGTGCCAGCAGTGAAGCACTTCATAGGGGGCCCGGACAAGAGACCCAGTACTTC
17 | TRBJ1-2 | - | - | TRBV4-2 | CASSQDRGGARNAGYTF | TGTGCCAGCAGCCAGGACAGAGGGGGGGCGCGCAACGCCGGCTACACCTTC
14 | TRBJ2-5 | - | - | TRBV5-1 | CASTSGELQETQYF | TGCGCCAGCACAAGCGGAGAGCTTCAAGAGACCCAGTACTTC
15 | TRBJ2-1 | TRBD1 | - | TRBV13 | CASSSRDRENNEQFF | TGTGCCAGCAGCTCCCGGGACAGGGAGAACAATGAGCAGTTCTTC
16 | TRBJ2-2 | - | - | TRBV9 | CASSVGNSRNTGELFF | TGTGCCAGCAGCGTAGGAAATAGCAGGAACACCGGGGAGCTGTTTTTT
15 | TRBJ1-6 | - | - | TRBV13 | CASSYSTGLNSPLHF | TGTGCCAGCAGCTACTCGACAGGCCTAAATTCACCCCTCCACTTT
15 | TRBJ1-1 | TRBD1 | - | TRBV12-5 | CASGLGTGRWPEAFF | TGTGCTAGTGGTTTGGGGACAGGGCGTTGGCCTGAAGCTTTCTTT
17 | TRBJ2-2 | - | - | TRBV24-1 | CATSDYYRAGGTGELFF | TGTGCCACCAGTGACTACTACAGGGCCGGCGGCACCGGGGAGCTGTTTTTT
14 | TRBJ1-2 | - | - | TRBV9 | CASSPSRGRNGYTF | TGTGCCAGCAGCCCCTCCCGGGGTAGGAATGGCTACACCTTC
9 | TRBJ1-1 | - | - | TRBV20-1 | CSADYEAFF | TGCAGTGCGGACTATGAAGCTTTCTTT
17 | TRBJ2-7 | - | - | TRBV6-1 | CASSATEPLLISYEQYF | TGTGCCAGCAGTGCGACGGAGCCGCTCCTGATATCCTACGAGCAGTACTTC
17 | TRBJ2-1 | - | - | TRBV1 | CTSSPGGRGLQYNEQFF | TGCACCAGCAGCCCAGGAGGGAGGGGACTTCAATACAATGAGCAGTTCTTC
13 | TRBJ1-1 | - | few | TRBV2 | CASIKKEGSEAFF | TGTGCCAGCATCAAAAAAGAGGGCTCTGAAGCTTTCTTT
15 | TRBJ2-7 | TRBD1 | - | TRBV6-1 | CASSEVGQGAYEQYF | TGTGCCAGCAGTGAAGTCGGACAGGGAGCCTACGAGCAGTACTTC
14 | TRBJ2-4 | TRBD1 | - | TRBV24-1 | CATSVTGGGNIQYF | TGTGCCACCAGCGTGACAGGGGGAGGAAACATTCAGTACTTC
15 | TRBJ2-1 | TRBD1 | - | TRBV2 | CASSGLQGNYREQFF | TGTGCCAGCAGTGGATTACAGGGGAACTATCGTGAGCAGTTCTTC
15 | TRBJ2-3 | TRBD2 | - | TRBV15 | CATSGSGGATDTQYF | TGTGCCACCAGCGGTAGCGGGGGGGCTACAGATACGCAGTATTTT
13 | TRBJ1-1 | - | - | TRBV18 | CASSPARGTEAFF | TGTGCCAGCTCACCAGCTCGGGGCACTGAAGCTTTCTTT
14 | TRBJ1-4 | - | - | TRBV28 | CASSRTGPNEKLFF | TGTGCCAGCAGTCGTACAGGACCTAATGAAAAACTGTTTTTT
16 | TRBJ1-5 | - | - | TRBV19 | CASRRRGLGSNQPQHF | TGTGCCAGTAGACGCCGGGGACTAGGGAGCAATCAGCCCCAGCATTTT
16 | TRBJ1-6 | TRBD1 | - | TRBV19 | CASSRSGQDRVSPLHF | TGTGCCAGTAGTCGCTCGGGACAAGACAGGGTTTCACCCCTCCACTTT